This T cell receptor beta chain was obtained from a study of shared clonotypes between healthy human individuals. The material for each subset, its genomic DNA, was split evenly across several immunoSEQ plates. Generated by immunoSEQ multiplex PCR, the TCRdb table keeps only in-frame clones and is missing some. The data show 2 million or so clones, roughly 94% seen once. General study findings and limits: Few donors limited the genetic and exposure-history diversity represented. Generation probabilities of non-shared clonotypes were lower (relative to those shared by all four donors).

Germline CDR1 SEHNR, CDR2 FQNEAQ (reference sequence). The CDR3 is 17 residues long. The trim removed 1 base at V and 8 bases at J, leaving 9 bases unmatched. As concerns this clone: Antigen: not known.

V gene TRBV7-9 combines with J gene TRBJ2-1; 12 bases fit TRBD2. Sequencing used naive CD4+ T cells sorted from blood. The subset is: CD45RA+ positively selected. The TCR comes from a young man in good health. The CDR3 nucleotides are TGTGCCAGCAGCTTAGGGGGGACTAGCGGGCATTATGATGAGCAGTTCTTC. Amino acid sequence: CASSLGGTSGHYDEQFF.